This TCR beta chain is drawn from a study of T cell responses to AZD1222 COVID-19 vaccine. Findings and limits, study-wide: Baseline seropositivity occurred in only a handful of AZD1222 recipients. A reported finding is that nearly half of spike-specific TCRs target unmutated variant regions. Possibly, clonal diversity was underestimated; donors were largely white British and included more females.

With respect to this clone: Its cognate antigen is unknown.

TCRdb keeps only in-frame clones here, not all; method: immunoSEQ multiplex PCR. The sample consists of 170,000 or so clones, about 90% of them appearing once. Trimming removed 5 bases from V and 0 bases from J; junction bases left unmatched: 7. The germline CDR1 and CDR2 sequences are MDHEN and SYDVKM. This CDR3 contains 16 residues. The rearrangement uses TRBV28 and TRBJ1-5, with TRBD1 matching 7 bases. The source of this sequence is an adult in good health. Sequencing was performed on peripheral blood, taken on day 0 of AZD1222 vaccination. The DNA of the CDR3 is TGTGCCAGCAGTCCGGGGGGACAGTATAGCAATCAGCCCCAGCATTTT. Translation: CASSPGGQYSNQPQHF.